This T cell receptor (beta chain) was identified in a study of cytomegalovirus exposure and HLA in healthy donors. Study findings and constraints: Analyses of presence and absence presupposed an approximately uniform sequencing depth across donors. Trimming of TCR beta V- and J-genes showed a link, identified in a later analysis, to a missense DCLRE1C variant. Through in vitro validation, a few CMV-associated chains were shown to be specific for CMV antigens.

A note on this clone: As yet, its antigen is unknown.

The study ran its PCR with 60 Vbeta and 13 Jbeta primers. TCRdb's table, derived via immunoSEQ multiplex PCR, lists solely in-frame clones and lacks some. Of about 100,000 clones in the sample, roughly 70% were seen once. The CDR3 runs 18 residues. Trimming shortened V by 2 bases and J by 4 bases, and 20 bases separated the two germline ends. CDR1 and CDR2 (germline): SGHVS, FQNEAQ. The sequenced sample consisted of PBMCs. V and J are TRBV7-8 and TRBJ1-4; a possible D gene is TRBD1 (6 bases). The receptor was isolated from a man aged 40-49 years in good health and CMV-seropositive. In DNA form, the CDR3 reads TGTGCCAGCAGCTTATTGCAGGGGCGAAGCAGAAGTAATGAAAAACTGTTTTTT. Its translation: CASSLLQGRSRSNEKLFF. Full variable domain (outside the CDR3, taken from reference TRBV7-8 and TRBJ1-4): GAGVSQSPRYKVAKRGQDVALRCDPISGHVSLFWYQQALGQGPEFLTYFQNEAQLDKSGLPSDRFFAERPEGSVSTLKIQRTQQEDSAVYLCASSLLQGRSRSNEKLFFGSGTQLSVL.